The TCR beta chain under discussion was sequenced for a study of cytomegalovirus exposure and HLA in healthy donors. Germline V lookup: CDR1 LGHNA, CDR2 YNFKEQ. The CDR3 length is 14 residues. V shed 0 bases and J shed 11 bases, with 14 bases lying between them. General study results and limits: A later analysis linked a missense variant in DCLRE1C to the trimming of TCR beta V and J genes. Testing in vitro showed a few CMV-associated chains specific for CMV antigens.

Both 60 Vbeta primers and 13 Jbeta primers went into the PCR. The method was immunoSEQ multiplex PCR; TCRdb's version includes in-frame clones alone and lacks a portion of them. The table lists some 120,000 clones, roughly 79% of them singletons. This clone was seen once. Its antigen is currently unknown. The receptor's source is a woman in her forties in good health and CMV-seronegative. The sequenced sample was PBMCs. The rearrangement links TRBV4-2 to TRBJ2-4; D is undetermined. The CDR3 region has the DNA TGTGCCAGCAGCCAAGACCGGGTCGGAAGCGTTCAGTACTTC. It specifies CASSQDRVGSVQYF.